This T cell receptor beta chain was recorded in a study of technical replicates of blood from four donors. This CDR3 is built from 17 residues. The ends lost 2 bases at V and 2 bases at J; junction bases unmatched: 3. CDR1 and CDR2 from the germline V gene are SGHAT and FQNNGV. The data were produced by immunoSEQ multiplex PCR, yet TCRdb's version contains in-frame clones alone and is incomplete. The sample lists some 60,000 clones; over 85% were seen once. The chain recombines TRBV11-2 with TRBJ2-3; the match to TRBD2 covers 14 bases. The source is a human donor in good health. Some clones in this sample may be carry-over from other donors' samples. The sequenced sample consisted of PBMCs. This chain's CDR3 is CASSLLGLAGATDTQYF. As DNA, the CDR3 is TGTGCCAGCAGCTTACTGGGACTAGCGGGAGCCACAGATACGCAGTATTTT. Full variable domain (missing parts from reference TRBV11-2 and TRBJ2-3): EAGVAQSPRYKIIEKRQSVAFWCNPISGHATLYWYQQILGQGPKLLIQFQNNGVVDDSQLPKDRFSAERLKGVDSTLKIQPAKLEDSAVYLCASSLLGLAGATDTQYFGPGTRLTVL.